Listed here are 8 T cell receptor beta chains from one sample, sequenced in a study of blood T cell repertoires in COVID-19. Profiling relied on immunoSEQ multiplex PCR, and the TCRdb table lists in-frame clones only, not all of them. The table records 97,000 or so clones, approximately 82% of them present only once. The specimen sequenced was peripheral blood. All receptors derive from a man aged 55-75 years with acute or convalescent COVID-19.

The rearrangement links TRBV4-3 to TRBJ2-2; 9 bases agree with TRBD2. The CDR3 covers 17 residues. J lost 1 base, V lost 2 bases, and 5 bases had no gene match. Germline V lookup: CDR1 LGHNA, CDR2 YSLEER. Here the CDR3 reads CASSQRLAGMNTGELFF. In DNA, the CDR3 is TGCGCCAGCAGCCAACGGCTAGCGGGGATGAACACCGGGGAGCTGTTTTTT.

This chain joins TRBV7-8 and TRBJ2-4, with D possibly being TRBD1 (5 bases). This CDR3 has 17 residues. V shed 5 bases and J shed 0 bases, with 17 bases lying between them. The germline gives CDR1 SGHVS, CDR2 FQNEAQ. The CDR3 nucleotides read TGTGCCAGCAGCGAGGCTCGTACAGGATTAGCCAAAAACATTCAGTACTTC. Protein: CASSEARTGLAKNIQYF.

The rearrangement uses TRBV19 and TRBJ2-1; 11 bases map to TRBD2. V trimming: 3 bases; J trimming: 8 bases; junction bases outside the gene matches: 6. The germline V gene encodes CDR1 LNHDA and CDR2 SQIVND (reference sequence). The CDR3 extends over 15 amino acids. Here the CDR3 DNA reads TGTGCCAGTAGTATGGGACTAGCGGTCGGCGATGAGCAGTTCTTC. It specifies CASSMGLAVGDEQFF.

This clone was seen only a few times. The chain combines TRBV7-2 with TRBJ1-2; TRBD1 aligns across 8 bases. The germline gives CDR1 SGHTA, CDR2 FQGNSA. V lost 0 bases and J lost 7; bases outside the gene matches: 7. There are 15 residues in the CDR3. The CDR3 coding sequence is TGTGCCAGCAGCTTAGCTGGCAGGGGGCAAGGTGGCTACACCTTC. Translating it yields CASSLAGRGQGGYTF.

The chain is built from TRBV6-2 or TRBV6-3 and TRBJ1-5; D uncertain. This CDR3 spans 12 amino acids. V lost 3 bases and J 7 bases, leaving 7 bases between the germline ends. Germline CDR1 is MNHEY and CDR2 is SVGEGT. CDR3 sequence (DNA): TGTGCCAGCAGTTATACGACACAGCCCCAGCATTTT. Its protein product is CASSYTTQPQHF.

In DNA form, the CDR3 reads TGCGCCAGCAGCGAGACAATTAGCAATCAGCCCCAGCATTTT. It yields the protein CASSETISNQPQHF. The V and J genes are TRBV4-1 and TRBJ1-5; D remains unclear. Germline V CDR1 and CDR2: MGHRA, YSYEKL. Trimming left V 5 bases short and J 0 bases short, with 8 bases between. CDR3 size: 14 residues.

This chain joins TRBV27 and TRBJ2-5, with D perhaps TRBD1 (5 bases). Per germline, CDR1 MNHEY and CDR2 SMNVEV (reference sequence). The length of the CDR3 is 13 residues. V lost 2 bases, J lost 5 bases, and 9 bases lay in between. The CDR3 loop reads CASSLKGRETQYF. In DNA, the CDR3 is TGTGCCAGCAGTTTAAAGGGGCGGGAGACCCAGTACTTC.

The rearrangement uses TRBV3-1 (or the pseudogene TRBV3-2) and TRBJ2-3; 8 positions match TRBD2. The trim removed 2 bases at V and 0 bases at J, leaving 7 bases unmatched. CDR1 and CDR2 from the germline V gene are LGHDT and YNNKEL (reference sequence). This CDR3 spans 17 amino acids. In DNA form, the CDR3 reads TGTGCCAGCAGCCAACCCGGAGCGGGGGCCAGCACAGATACGCAGTATTTT. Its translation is CASSQPGAGASTDTQYF.